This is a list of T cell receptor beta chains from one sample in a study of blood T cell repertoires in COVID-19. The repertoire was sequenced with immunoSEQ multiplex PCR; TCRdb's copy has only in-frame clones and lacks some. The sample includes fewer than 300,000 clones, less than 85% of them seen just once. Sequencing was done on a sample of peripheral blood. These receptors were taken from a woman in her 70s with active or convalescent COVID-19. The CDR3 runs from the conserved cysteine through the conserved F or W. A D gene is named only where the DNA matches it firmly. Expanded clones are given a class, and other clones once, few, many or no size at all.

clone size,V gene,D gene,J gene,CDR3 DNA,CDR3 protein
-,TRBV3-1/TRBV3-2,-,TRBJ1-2,TGTGCCAGCAGCCTAATGGACAGAAGTAACTATGGCTACACCTTC,CASSLMDRSNYGYTF
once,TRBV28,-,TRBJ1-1,TGTGCCAGCAGTTCCCCAGGACAGACCAACACTGAAGCTTTCTTT,CASSSPGQTNTEAFF
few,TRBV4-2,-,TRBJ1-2,TGTGCCAGCAGCCAAGAGGTGGGCTCTCCAGGGGGCTACACCTTC,CASSQEVGSPGGYTF
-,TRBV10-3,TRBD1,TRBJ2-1,TGTGCCATCAGGGCTACCTCCGGGACAGAGTGGTACAATGAGCAGTTCTTC,CAIRATSGTEWYNEQFF
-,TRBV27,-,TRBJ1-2,TGTGCCAGCAAAGCGCGCGGCTTCAGTTTTACTAACTATGGCTACACCTTC,CASKARGFSFTNYGYTF
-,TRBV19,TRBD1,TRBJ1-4,TGTGCCAGTACCCGGACAGGGAATGAAAAACTGTTTTTT,CASTRTGNEKLFF
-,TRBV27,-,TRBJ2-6,TGTGCCAGCAGTAGATGGGCAGGGCCCTTATCTGGGGCCAACGTCCTGACTTTC,CASSRWAGPLSGANVLTF
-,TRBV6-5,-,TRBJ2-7,TGTGCGGGGGGAGGTGGTGGGCGCGGGTACGAGCAGTACTTC,CAGGGGGRGYEQYF
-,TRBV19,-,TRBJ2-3,TGTGCCAGTAGTAAAGGAGGGAGAGCAGATACGCAGTATTTT,CASSKGGRADTQYF
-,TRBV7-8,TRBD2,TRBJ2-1,TGTGCCAGCAGCCTTCAGCGGGGGGGTATTCATGAGCAGTTCTTC,CASSLQRGGIHEQFF
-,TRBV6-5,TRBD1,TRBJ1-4,TGTGCCAGCAGTTACTCCGGGACAGGGGTAGAAAAACTGTTTTTT,CASSYSGTGVEKLFF
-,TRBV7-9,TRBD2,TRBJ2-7,TGTGCCAGCAGCCGGGGGTTAGCGGGGGCGGAACCCTACGAGCAGTACTTC,CASSRGLAGAEPYEQYF
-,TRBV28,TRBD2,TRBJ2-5,TGTGCCAGCATGGCCGGACTAGCTCCGGAGACCCAGTACTTC,CASMAGLAPETQYF